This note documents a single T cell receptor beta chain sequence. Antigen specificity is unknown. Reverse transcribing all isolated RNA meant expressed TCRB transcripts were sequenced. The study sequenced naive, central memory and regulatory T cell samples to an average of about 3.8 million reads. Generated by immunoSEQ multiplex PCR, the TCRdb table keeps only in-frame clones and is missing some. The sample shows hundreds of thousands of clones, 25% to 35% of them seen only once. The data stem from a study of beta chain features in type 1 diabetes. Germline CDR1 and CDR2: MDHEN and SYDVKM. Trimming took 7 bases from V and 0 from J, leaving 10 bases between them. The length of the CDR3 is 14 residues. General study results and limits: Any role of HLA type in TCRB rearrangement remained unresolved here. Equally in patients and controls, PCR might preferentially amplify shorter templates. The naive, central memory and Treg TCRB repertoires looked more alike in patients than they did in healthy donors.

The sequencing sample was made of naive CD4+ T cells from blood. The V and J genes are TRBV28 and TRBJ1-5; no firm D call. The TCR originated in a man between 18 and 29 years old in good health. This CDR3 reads CASTTDGSNQPQHF. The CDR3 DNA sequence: TGTGCCAGCACCACAGACGGTAGCAATCAGCCCCAGCATTTT.